The rows below give T cell receptor beta chains drawn from one sample of a study of blood T cell repertoires in COVID-19. Repertoires were generated with immunoSEQ multiplex PCR, while TCRdb's copy carries only in-frame clones and drops some. The sample includes 150,000 to 200,000 clones, about 91% seen only once; the top ten take roughly 0.77%. Sequenced sample: PBMCs or T cells enriched from blood (not recorded which). The receptor set was obtained from a woman in her late teens or twenties who had recovered from COVID-19. CDR3s include the opening cysteine and the closing phenylalanine or tryptophan. The D gene is left open where the match is weak. Clone size is shown for a subset of rows, as once, few, many or a class of expanded clone.

size	V	J	D	CDR3	DNA
NA	TRBV15	TRBJ2-2	NA	CATLRGTANTGELFF	TGTGCCACCCTTCGCGGGACCGCAAACACCGGGGAGCTGTTTTTT
once	TRBV5-1	TRBJ2-4	TRBD2	CASSWTSGLAKNIQYF	TGCGCCAGCAGCTGGACTAGCGGACTAGCCAAAAACATTCAGTACTTC
NA	TRBV18	TRBJ1-2	NA	CASSPSGGNYGYTF	TGTGCCAGCTCACCATCGGGGGGCAACTATGGCTACACCTTC
NA	TRBV5-8	TRBJ2-5	NA	CASSYAGLQETQYF	TGTGCCAGCAGTTATGCGGGGCTCCAAGAGACCCAGTACTTC
NA	TRBV5-1	TRBJ2-5	TRBD2	CASSLGGDSNFGETQYF	TGCGCCAGCAGTCTCGGGGGGGACTCAAATTTCGGAGAGACCCAGTACTTC
NA	TRBV18	TRBJ1-2	NA	CASSPTGNYGYTF	TGTGCCAGCTCACCAACGGGGAACTATGGCTACACCTTC
NA	TRBV19	TRBJ1-6	NA	CASSEVDSYNSPLHF	TGTGCCAGTAGTGAGGTCGACTCCTATAATTCACCCCTCCACTTT
NA	TRBV5-4	TRBJ2-2	NA	CASSGRDTRTGELFF	TGTGCCAGCAGCGGCCGGGACACACGCACCGGGGAGCTGTTTTTT
once	TRBV5-1	TRBJ2-1	NA	CASSLASGPTGEQFF	TGCGCCAGCAGCTTGGCAAGCGGGCCTACGGGTGAGCAGTTCTTC
NA	TRBV5-6	TRBJ1-6	NA	CASSLVGGGDSPLHF	TGTGCCAGCAGCTTGGTTGGAGGTGGGGATTCACCCCTCCACTTT
NA	TRBV21-1	TRBJ2-1	NA	CASRHRFPYNEQFF	TGTGCCAGCAGGCACAGGTTTCCCTACAATGAGCAGTTCTTC
NA	TRBV5-1	TRBJ2-6	NA	CASSLDRVVLDGANVLTF	TGCGCCAGCAGCCTAGACAGAGTAGTTCTAGATGGGGCCAACGTCCTGACTTTC
NA	TRBV28	TRBJ2-7	TRBD1	CASSGTGRTYEQYF	TGTGCCAGCAGTGGGACAGGCCGAACCTACGAGCAGTACTTC
NA	TRBV28	TRBJ1-2	NA	CATPGARVGYTF	TGTGCCACCCCTGGGGCGCGTGTTGGCTACACCTTC
once	TRBV9	TRBJ2-3	NA	CASSVAESLGTQYF	TGTGCCAGCAGCGTAGCCGAATCCCTCGGTACGCAGTATTTT
NA	TRBV6-5	TRBJ2-1	NA	CASSYSSEIDEQFF	TGTGCCAGCAGTTACTCGAGTGAGATCGATGAGCAGTTCTTC
NA	TRBV5-6	TRBJ1-3	NA	CASSRDRNSGNTIYF	TGTGCCAGCAGCCGCGACAGGAACTCTGGAAACACCATATATTTT
few	TRBV6-5	TRBJ2-7	TRBD2	CASSTQAGGPYEQYF	TGTGCCAGCAGTACCCAAGCGGGAGGGCCCTACGAGCAGTACTTC
NA	TRBV18	TRBJ1-5	TRBD1	CASSADRALNQPQHF	TGTGCCAGCTCAGCGGACAGGGCACTCAATCAGCCCCAGCATTTT
NA	TRBV7-3	TRBJ2-1	NA	CASSLNRVGNEQFF	TGTGCCAGCAGCTTAAACAGGGTGGGCAATGAGCAGTTCTTC
NA	TRBV18	TRBJ2-7	TRBD2	CASSPPRTSGRASYEQYF	TGTGCCAGCTCACCACCACGGACTAGCGGGAGGGCCTCCTACGAGCAGTACTTC
many	TRBV6-5	TRBJ2-1	TRBD2	CASRQLAGGLFF	TGTGCCAGCAGACAACTAGCGGGAGGTCTGTTCTTC
NA	TRBV9	TRBJ2-7	NA	CASSVTGVSYEQYF	TGTGCCAGCAGCGTCACGGGGGTCTCCTACGAGCAGTACTTC
NA	TRBV6-5	TRBJ2-2	NA	CASTESSGGELFF	TGTGCCAGCACCGAAAGCTCTGGCGGGGAGCTGTTTTTT
NA	TRBV5-1	TRBJ1-2	NA	CASSLAPGIYGYTF	TGCGCCAGCAGCTTGGCCCCAGGGATTTATGGCTACACCTTC
NA	TRBV20-1	TRBJ1-5	TRBD1	CSASFARGRDQPQHF	TGCAGTGCTAGTTTCGCCAGGGGGAGAGATCAGCCCCAGCATTTT
NA	TRBV27	TRBJ2-1	NA	CASSLTGNEQFF	TGTGCCAGCAGTCTGACAGGCAATGAGCAGTTCTTC
few	TRBV6-1	TRBJ2-7	TRBD1	CASSEGDRESYEQYF	TGTGCCAGCAGTGAAGGGGACAGGGAGTCCTACGAGCAGTACTTC
NA	TRBV28	TRBJ2-4	TRBD2	CASTIEATSANPKNIQYF	TGTGCCAGCACCATCGAAGCCACTAGCGCCAACCCCAAAAACATTCAGTACTTC
NA	TRBV5-1	TRBJ2-1	NA	CASRQIGSSNEQFF	TGCGCCAGCAGGCAAATCGGGTCCTCCAATGAGCAGTTCTTC
NA	TRBV7-6	TRBJ1-1	TRBD1	CASSLEGQLNTEAFF	TGTGCCAGCAGCTTAGAGGGACAGCTGAACACTGAAGCTTTCTTT
NA	TRBV21-1	TRBJ2-7	NA	CGSGDSYEQYF	TGTGGGAGCGGGGACTCCTACGAGCAGTACTTC
NA	TRBV7-2	TRBJ1-4	NA	CASSSYTATNEKLFF	TGTGCCAGCAGCTCTTACACCGCAACTAATGAAAAACTGTTTTTT
NA	TRBV28	TRBJ2-7	TRBD1	CASSPRTGSHEQYF	TGTGCCAGCAGTCCTCGGACAGGGTCCCACGAGCAGTACTTC
NA	TRBV3-1/TRBV3-2	TRBJ2-5	NA	CASSQDRGGEETQYF	TGTGCCAGCAGCCAAGATCGTGGCGGGGAGGAGACCCAGTACTTC
NA	TRBV12-3/TRBV12-4	TRBJ2-1	NA	CASSLEDEQFF	TGTGCCAGCAGTTTGGAGGATGAGCAGTTCTTC
NA	TRBV7-7	TRBJ2-5	TRBD2	CASSAGLAEEETQYF	TGTGCTAGCAGCGCGGGACTAGCGGAGGAAGAGACCCAGTACTTC
NA	TRBV29-1	TRBJ2-5	NA	CSGGRIGRQETQYF	TGCAGCGGGGGGAGGATCGGCCGCCAAGAGACCCAGTACTTC
NA	TRBV5-1	TRBJ2-1	TRBD2	CASRPGPTLAGSSYNEQFF	TGCGCCAGCAGGCCGGGGCCAACCTTAGCGGGTAGCTCCTACAATGAGCAGTTCTTC
NA	TRBV6-5	TRBJ1-6	TRBD1	CASSYQTGDNSPLHF	TGTGCCAGCAGTTATCAGACAGGGGATAATTCACCCCTCCACTTT
NA	TRBV19	TRBJ2-3	TRBD2	CASSIVGLAEDTQYF	TGTGCCAGTAGTATAGTCGGCCTAGCGGAAGATACGCAGTATTTT
NA	TRBV5-1	TRBJ2-5	TRBD2	CASSLQSGEGETQYF	TGCGCCAGCAGCCTTCAATCGGGGGAGGGGGAGACCCAGTACTTC
few	TRBV6-5	TRBJ1-2	TRBD1	CASTPRGGAFGYTF	TGTGCCAGCACCCCGAGAGGGGGCGCATTTGGCTACACCTTC
NA	TRBV20-1	TRBJ2-7	TRBD2	CSAMSGIEQYF	TGCAGTGCTATGAGCGGGATCGAGCAGTACTTC
few	TRBV7-4	TRBJ1-1	TRBD1	CASSSTDRGRTEAFF	TGTGCCAGCAGTTCAACAGACAGGGGGCGGACTGAAGCTTTCTTT
NA	TRBV7-2	TRBJ2-1	TRBD2	CASSLLAGGHYNEQFF	TGTGCCAGCAGCTTGCTAGCGGGAGGACACTACAATGAGCAGTTCTTC
NA	TRBV18	TRBJ1-2	TRBD1	CASSGQPNSANYGYTF	TGTGCCAGCTCGGGACAGCCAAACAGTGCAAACTATGGCTACACCTTC
NA	TRBV29-1	TRBJ2-7	TRBD2	CSVEDRLASGTYEQYF	TGCAGCGTTGAAGATCGATTGGCTAGCGGAACTTACGAGCAGTACTTC
NA	TRBV20-1	TRBJ2-1	TRBD2	CSASGPGTSGPSYNEQFF	TGCAGTGCTAGTGGCCCGGGGACTAGCGGACCCTCCTACAATGAGCAGTTCTTC